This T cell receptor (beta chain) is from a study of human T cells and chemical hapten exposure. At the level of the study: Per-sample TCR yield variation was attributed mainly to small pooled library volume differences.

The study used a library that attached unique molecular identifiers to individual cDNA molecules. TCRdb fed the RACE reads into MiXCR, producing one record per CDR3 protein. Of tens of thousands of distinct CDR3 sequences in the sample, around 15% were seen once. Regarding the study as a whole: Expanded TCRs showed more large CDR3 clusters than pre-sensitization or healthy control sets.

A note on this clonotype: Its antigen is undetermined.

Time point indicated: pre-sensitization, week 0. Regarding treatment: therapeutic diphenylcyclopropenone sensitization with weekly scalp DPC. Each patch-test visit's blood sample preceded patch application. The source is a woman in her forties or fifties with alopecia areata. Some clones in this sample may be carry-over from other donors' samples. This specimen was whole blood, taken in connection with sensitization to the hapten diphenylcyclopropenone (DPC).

The CDR3 DNA follows: TGTGCCAGTAACCCGGGACAAGCGAACACTGAAGCTTTCTTT. It specifies CASNPGQANTEAFF. The chain is built from TRBV6-5 and TRBJ1-1, with a tentative D call TRBD1 (6 bases). This CDR3 has 14 residues. Germline CDR1 is MNHEY and CDR2 is SVGAGI. The V end was cut by 9 bases, the J end by 1 base, with 15 bases between.